This entry concerns a single T cell receptor (beta chain). The antigen is undetermined. The data belong to a study of cytomegalovirus exposure and HLA in healthy donors. The PCR used 60 Vbeta and 13 Jbeta primers. The table came from immunoSEQ multiplex PCR; TCRdb's copy has only in-frame clones and leaves some out. The table lists some 150,000 clones, around 80% of them singletons. Germline V CDR1 and CDR2: SGHKS, YYEKEE (reference sequence). There are 15 residues in the CDR3. Germline trimming cut 6 bases from V and 8 bases from J; bases unmatched to any gene: 11. Study-wide results and caveats: Exclusion applied to some V segments, including TRBV6-2 and TRBV6-3, as they were indistinguishable. The investigators catalogued under 200 TCR beta chains as cytomegalovirus-associated. In a later analysis, across HLA loci, associated TCR counts were highest for DRB1, lowest for HLA-C.

The specimen was PBMCs. This TCR derives from a man aged 50-60 years in good health and CMV-seronegative. This chain uses TRBV5-5 with TRBJ1-2; TRBD1 agrees at 12 bases. CDR3 coding DNA: TGTGCCAGCACCTCAGGGACAGGGGGCTTGGGAGGCTACACCTTC. It specifies CASTSGTGGLGGYTF.